A single sample gave rise to the 15 T cell receptor beta chains below, sequenced in a study of T cell repertoires in cytomegalovirus infection. These TCRs' antigens remain unknown. TCRdb itself ran the reads through MiXCR, one entry per CDR3 protein. The data contain about 570,000 distinct CDR3 sequences, just under 40% of them singletons. This material consisted of cultured PBMCs, taken from culture after CMV antigen stimulation. These receptor sequences come from a human donor in good health (CMV status not recorded). Some clones in this sample may be carry-over from other donors' samples.

V gene TRBV6-1 combines with J gene TRBJ2-5; D may be TRBD2 (6 bases). The CDR3 has 14 residues. The germline gives CDR1 MNHNS, CDR2 SASEGT. The V gene lost 4 bases and the J gene lost 5 bases, with 14 bases spanning the gap. CDR3 in amino acids: CASSAGGMVETQYF. DNA of the CDR3: TGTGCCAGCAGTGCCGGGGGAATGGTGGAGACCCAGTACTTC.

There are a few counts of this clonotype. The CDR3 reads CASSLGGAGSARGYTF. CDR3 nucleotides: TGTGCCAGCAGCTTAGGAGGGGCAGGGTCGGCTCGGGGCTACACCTTC. The rearrangement joins TRBV7-8 to TRBJ1-2, with D possibly being TRBD1 (5 bases). The germline V gene has CDR1 SGHVS and CDR2 FQNEAQ. This CDR3 comprises 16 residues. The V and J ends lost 1 base and 8 bases respectively, with 20 bases between them.

This clonotype appeared a few times. The chain joins TRBV7-8 to TRBJ2-3, with 7 bases aligning to TRBD2. The CDR3 is 14 amino acids. Per the germline V gene, CDR1 is SGHVS and CDR2 is FQNEAQ. V dropped 5 bases and J dropped 6; count of bases not matched to a gene: 8. Written as DNA, the CDR3 is TGTGCCAGCAGCCCAGGACTAGTTTCGGATACGCAGTATTTT. Residues: CASSPGLVSDTQYF.

This clonotype was observed a handful of times. The chain is built from TRBV30 and TRBJ2-2; no clear D gene. The V gene's germline CDR1 is GTSNPN and CDR2 SVGIG (reference sequence). V was trimmed by 4 bases and J by 11 bases, leaving 17 bases between them. The CDR3 contains 13 residues. Here the CDR3 DNA reads TGTGCCTGGATAATATATTCTAAGGGCGAGCTGTTTTTT. Its protein product is CAWIIYSKGELFF.

This clonotype came up a few times. The V gene is TRBV28, the J gene TRBJ2-7; possibly TRBD1 for D (7 bases). The CDR3 covers 16 residues. Trimming shortened V by 3 bases and J by 7 bases, and 22 bases separated the two germline ends. CDR1 and CDR2 from the germline V gene are MDHEN and SYDVKM. The CDR3 region is CASSFPRSAGGREQYF. CDR3 nucleotides: TGTGCCAGCAGTTTCCCTAGAAGCGCAGGGGGGAGGGAGCAGTACTTC.

V and J are TRBV6-1 and TRBJ1-2; 7 bases are shared with TRBD1. CDR1 is MNHNS, CDR2 SASEGT, per germline. The CDR3 length is 15 residues. The V gene end was trimmed by 7 bases and the J gene end by 4 bases; junction bases not matched to a gene: 12. CDR3 DNA: TGTGCCAGCACCCGTAGACAGGGTAGGGGCTATGGCTACACCTTC. Protein: CASTRRQGRGYGYTF.

Only a few counts were recorded for this clonotype. The chain recombines TRBV4-2 with TRBJ1-4; 9 nucleotides match TRBD1. The CDR3 has 18 residues. Germline V lookup: CDR1 LGHNA, CDR2 YNFKEQ. With V trimmed by 3 bases and J by 0 bases, 8 bases remained unmatched. CDR3 residues: CASSQPGQGFATNEKLFF. The CDR3 nucleotides are TGTGCCAGCAGCCAGCCGGGACAGGGCTTTGCAACTAATGAAAAACTGTTTTTT.

The chain couples TRBV7-2 to TRBJ2-3; perhaps TRBD1 as D (5 bases). The CDR3 has 12 amino acids. Germline V gene data show CDR1 as SGHTA and CDR2 as FQGNSA. V was clipped by 1 base and J by 10 bases, with 9 bases between them. The CDR3 nucleotides read TGTGCCAGCAGCTTAGGGGGCCTCCCGCAGTATTTT. Translating it yields CASSLGGLPQYF.

The chain joins TRBV6-1 to TRBJ1-5, with D uncertain. The CDR3 runs 15 residues. The V end lost 2 bases, the J end lost 5 bases, and 13 bases lay between the germline ends. CDR1 is MNHNS and CDR2 is SASEGT in the germline V gene. The CDR3 region is CASSERGRWDQPQHF. The CDR3 DNA is TGTGCCAGCAGTGAAAGAGGCAGGTGGGATCAGCCCCAGCATTTT.

The V call is TRBV19, the J call TRBJ1-4, with TRBD1 matching 11 bases. The germline CDR1 and CDR2 sequences are LNHDA and SQIVND (reference sequence). The CDR3 is 16 residues long. V lost 4 bases, J lost 7 bases, and 8 bases stayed unmatched. The CDR3 bases are TGTGCCAGTAGTAGAACCCCCGGGACAGGGGGTGAAAAACTGTTTTTT. The encoded protein is CASSRTPGTGGEKLFF.

Ten or more counts support this clonotype. The J gene is TRBJ2-2, the V gene TRBV7-2, with D unclear. CDR3 size: 14 residues. CDR1 is SGHTA and CDR2 is FQGNSA in the germline V gene. Trimming removed 4 bases from V and 2 bases from J, with 8 bases in between. The CDR3 DNA reads TGTGCCAGCAGCTCCAGCAGAAACACCGGGGAGCTGTTTTTT. It specifies CASSSSRNTGELFF. Supplemented by reference TRBV7-2 and TRBJ2-2, the full variable domain reads GAGVSQSPSNKVTEKGKDVELRCDPISGHTALYWYRQSLGQGLEFLIYFQGNSAPDKSGLPSDRFSAERTGGSVSTLTIQRTQQEDSAVYLCASSSSRNTGELFFGEGSRLTVL.

This clonotype was counted at least ten times. This chain connects TRBV12-3 or TRBV12-4 to TRBJ2-3; no definite D call. The length of the CDR3 is 12 residues. Between the trimmed V and J ends, which lost 7 bases and 2 bases, there was a span of 7 bases. CDR3 sequence reads: CASKTDTDTQYF. Here the CDR3 DNA reads TGTGCCAGCAAGACTGACACAGATACGCAGTATTTT.

Only a few counts were recorded for this clonotype. The chain couples TRBV12-3 or TRBV12-4 to TRBJ2-1; D may be TRBD1 or TRBD2 (5 bases each). Trimming shortened V by 7 bases and J by 7 bases, and 11 bases separated the two germline ends. There are 12 residues in the CDR3. The CDR3 bases are TGTGCCAGCAAGGGGCGGAGGAATGAGCAGTTCTTC. This translates into CASKGRRNEQFF.

Many counts were recorded for this clonotype. This chain connects TRBV6-1 to TRBJ1-5, with 9 bases identical to TRBD1. The CDR3 runs 16 residues. Trimming at V came to 6 bases and at J to 2 bases, leaving 8 bases not matched to a gene. CDR1 MNHNS and CDR2 SASEGT come from the germline V gene. The CDR3, as DNA: TGTGCCAGCAGGATCACAGGGGGCTATGGCAATCAGCCCCAGCATTTT. It codes for CASRITGGYGNQPQHF.

The chain combines TRBV27 with TRBJ1-1, with 12 bases that match TRBD1. The V gene end was trimmed by 4 bases and the J gene end by 4 bases; junction bases not matched to a gene: 7. Germline V gene data show CDR1 as MNHEY and CDR2 as SMNVEV (reference sequence). The CDR3 is 16 amino acids. CDR3 nucleotides: TGTGCCAGCAGTTCGGCCGGGACAGGGGGCCTCACTGAAGCTTTCTTT. It is translated as CASSSAGTGGLTEAFF.